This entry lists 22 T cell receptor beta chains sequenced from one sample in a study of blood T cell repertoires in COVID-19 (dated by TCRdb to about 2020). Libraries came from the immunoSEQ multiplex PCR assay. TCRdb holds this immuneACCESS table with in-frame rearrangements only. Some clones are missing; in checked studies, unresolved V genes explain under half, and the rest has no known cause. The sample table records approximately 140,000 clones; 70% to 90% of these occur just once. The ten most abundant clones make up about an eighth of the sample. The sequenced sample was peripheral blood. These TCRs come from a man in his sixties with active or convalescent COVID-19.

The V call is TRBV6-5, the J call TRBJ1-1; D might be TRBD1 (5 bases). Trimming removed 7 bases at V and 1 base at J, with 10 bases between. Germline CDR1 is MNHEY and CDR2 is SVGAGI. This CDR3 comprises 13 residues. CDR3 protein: CASTPGGNTEAFF. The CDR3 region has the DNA TGTGCCAGCACTCCGGGGGGGAACACTGAAGCTTTCTTT.

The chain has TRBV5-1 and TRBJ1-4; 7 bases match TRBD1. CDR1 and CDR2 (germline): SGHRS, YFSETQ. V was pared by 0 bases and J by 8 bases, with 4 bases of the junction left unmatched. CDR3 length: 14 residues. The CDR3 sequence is CASSLESGGEKLFF. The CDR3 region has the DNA TGCGCCAGCAGCTTGGAATCAGGGGGGGAAAAACTGTTTTTT.

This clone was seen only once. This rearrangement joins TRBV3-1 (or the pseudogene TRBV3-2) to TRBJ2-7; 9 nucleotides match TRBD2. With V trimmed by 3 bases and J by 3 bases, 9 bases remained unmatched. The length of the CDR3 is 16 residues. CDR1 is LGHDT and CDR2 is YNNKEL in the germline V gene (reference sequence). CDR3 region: CASSQAYAGGHYEQYF. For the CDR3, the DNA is TGTGCCAGCAGCCAGGCCTATGCGGGAGGGCACTACGAGCAGTACTTC.

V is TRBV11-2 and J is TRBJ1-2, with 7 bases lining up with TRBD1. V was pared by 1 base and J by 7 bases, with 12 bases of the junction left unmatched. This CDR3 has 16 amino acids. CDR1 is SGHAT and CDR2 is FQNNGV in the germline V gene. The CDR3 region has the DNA TGTGCCAGCAGCTTAGTAGCCGGCAGGGGGGCATGTGGCTACACCTTC. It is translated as CASSLVAGRGACGYTF.

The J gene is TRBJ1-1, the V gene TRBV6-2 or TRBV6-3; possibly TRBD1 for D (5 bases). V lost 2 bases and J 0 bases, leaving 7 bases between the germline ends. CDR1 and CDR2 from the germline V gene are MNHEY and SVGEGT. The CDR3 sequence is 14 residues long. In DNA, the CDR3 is TGTGCCAGCAGTTACCCAGGGATGAACACTGAAGCTTTCTTT. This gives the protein CASSYPGMNTEAFF.

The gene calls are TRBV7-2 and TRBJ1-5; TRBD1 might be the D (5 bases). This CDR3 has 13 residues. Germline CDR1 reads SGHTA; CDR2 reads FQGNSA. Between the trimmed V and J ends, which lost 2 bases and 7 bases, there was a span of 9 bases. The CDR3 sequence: CASSLREGQPQHF. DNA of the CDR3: TGTGCCAGCAGCTTACGGGAGGGGCAGCCCCAGCATTTT.

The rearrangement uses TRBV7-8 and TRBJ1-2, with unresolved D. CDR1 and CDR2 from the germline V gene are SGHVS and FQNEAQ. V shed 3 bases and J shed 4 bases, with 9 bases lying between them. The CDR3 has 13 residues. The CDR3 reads CASSLTQTYGYTF. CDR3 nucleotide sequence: TGTGCCAGCAGCTTGACACAAACCTATGGCTACACCTTC.

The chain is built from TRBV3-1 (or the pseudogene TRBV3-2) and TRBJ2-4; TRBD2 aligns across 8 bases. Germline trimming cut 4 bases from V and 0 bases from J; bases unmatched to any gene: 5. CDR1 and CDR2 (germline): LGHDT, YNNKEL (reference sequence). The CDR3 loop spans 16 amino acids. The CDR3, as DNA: TGTGCCAGCAGCCTCACTAGCGGACTAGCCAAAAACATTCAGTACTTC. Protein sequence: CASSLTSGLAKNIQYF.

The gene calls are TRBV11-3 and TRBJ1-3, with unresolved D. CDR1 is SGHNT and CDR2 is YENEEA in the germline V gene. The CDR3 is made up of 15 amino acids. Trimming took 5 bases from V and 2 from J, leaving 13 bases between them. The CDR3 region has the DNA TGTGCCAGCAGCCCAACGGGTGCCACTGGAAACACCATATATTTT. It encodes CASSPTGATGNTIYF.

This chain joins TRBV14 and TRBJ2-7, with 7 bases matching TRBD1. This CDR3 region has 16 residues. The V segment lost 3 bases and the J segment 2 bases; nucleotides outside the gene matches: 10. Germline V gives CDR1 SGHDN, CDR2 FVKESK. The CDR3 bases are TGTGCCAGCAGCCATCGGGTGGCACAGGGGACCTACGAGCAGTACTTC. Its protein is CASSHRVAQGTYEQYF.

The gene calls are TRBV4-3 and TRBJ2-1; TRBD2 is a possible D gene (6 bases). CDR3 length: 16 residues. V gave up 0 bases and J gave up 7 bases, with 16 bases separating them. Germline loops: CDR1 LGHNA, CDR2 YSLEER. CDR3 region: CASSQDGGNSGNEQFF. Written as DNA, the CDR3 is TGCGCCAGCAGCCAAGATGGCGGGAACTCGGGAAATGAGCAGTTCTTC.

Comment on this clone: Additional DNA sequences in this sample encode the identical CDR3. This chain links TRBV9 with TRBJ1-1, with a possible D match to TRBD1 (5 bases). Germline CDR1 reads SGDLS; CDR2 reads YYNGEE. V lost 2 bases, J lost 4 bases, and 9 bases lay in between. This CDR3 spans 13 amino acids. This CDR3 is CASSVSRGTEAFF. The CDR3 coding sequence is TGTGCCAGCAGCGTTTCTAGGGGCACTGAAGCTTTCTTT.

CDR3 sequence: CASSVGTSGRARNEQFF. In DNA form, the CDR3 reads TGTGCCAGCAGCGTAGGGACTAGCGGGAGGGCCAGGAATGAGCAGTTCTTC. The genes are TRBV9 and TRBJ2-1; 15 bases are a match to TRBD2. CDR3 size: 17 residues. Germline loops: CDR1 SGDLS, CDR2 YYNGEE. V was clipped by 0 bases and J by 7 bases; unmatched bases: 5.

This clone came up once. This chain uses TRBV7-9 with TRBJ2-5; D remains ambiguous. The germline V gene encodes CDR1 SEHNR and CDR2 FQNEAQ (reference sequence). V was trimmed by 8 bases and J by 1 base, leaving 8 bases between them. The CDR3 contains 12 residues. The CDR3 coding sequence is TGTGCCAGCTCCCGACTCCAAGAGACCCAGTACTTC. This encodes CASSRLQETQYF.

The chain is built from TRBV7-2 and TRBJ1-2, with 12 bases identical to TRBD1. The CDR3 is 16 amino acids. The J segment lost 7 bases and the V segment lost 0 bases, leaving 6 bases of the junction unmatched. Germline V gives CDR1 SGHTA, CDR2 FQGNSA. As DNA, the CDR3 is TGTGCCAGCAGCTTAGCGGGGACAGGGGGCGGGAGTGGCTACACCTTC. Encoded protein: CASSLAGTGGGSGYTF.

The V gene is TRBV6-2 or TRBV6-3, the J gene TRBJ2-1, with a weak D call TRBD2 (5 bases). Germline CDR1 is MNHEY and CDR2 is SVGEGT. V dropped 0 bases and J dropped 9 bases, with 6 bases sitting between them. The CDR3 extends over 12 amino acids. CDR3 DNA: TGTGCCAGCAGTTACTCGACTACTGAGCAGTTCTTC. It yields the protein CASSYSTTEQFF.

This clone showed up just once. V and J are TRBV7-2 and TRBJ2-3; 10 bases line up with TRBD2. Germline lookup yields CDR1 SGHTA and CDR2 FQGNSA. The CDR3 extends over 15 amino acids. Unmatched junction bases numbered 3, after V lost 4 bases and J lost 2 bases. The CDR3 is CASSSSGSITDTQYF. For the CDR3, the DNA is TGTGCCAGCAGCTCTAGCGGGAGTATCACAGATACGCAGTATTTT.

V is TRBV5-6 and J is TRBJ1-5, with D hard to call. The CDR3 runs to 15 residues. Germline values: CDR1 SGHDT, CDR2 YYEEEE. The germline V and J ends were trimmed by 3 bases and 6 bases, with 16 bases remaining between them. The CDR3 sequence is CASSSGRGSGQPQHF. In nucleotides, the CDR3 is TGTGCCAGCAGCTCCGGGAGAGGATCAGGTCAGCCCCAGCATTTT.

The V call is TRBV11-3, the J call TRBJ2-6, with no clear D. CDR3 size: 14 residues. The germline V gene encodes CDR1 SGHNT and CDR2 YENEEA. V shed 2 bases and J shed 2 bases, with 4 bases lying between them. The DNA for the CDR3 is TGTGCCAGCAGCTTAAGCGCTGGGGCCAACGTCCTGACTTTC. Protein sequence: CASSLSAGANVLTF.

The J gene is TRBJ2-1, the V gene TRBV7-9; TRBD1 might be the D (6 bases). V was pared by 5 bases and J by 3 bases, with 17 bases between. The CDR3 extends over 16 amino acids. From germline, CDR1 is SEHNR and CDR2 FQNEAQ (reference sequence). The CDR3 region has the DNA TGTGCCAGCAGCATCGCAGGACAGAAATTCTACAATGAGCAGTTCTTC. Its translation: CASSIAGQKFYNEQFF.

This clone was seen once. The CDR3 nucleotides read TGCGCCAGCAGCTCGACAGGGGGCGCAGAGACCCAGTACTTC. Protein: CASSSTGGAETQYF. This chain uses TRBV5-1 with TRBJ2-5; TRBD1 matches 10 bases. The germline CDR1 and CDR2 sequences are SGHRS and YFSETQ. The V and J ends lost 3 bases and 4 bases, in that order; junction bases with no gene match: 3. This CDR3 region has 14 residues.

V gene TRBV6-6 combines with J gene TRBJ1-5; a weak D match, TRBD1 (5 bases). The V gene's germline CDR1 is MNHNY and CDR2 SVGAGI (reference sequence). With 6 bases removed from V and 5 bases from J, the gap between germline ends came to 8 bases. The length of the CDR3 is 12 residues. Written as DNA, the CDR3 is TGTGCCAGCAGCGACAGCTATCAGCCCCAGCATTTT. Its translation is CASSDSYQPQHF.